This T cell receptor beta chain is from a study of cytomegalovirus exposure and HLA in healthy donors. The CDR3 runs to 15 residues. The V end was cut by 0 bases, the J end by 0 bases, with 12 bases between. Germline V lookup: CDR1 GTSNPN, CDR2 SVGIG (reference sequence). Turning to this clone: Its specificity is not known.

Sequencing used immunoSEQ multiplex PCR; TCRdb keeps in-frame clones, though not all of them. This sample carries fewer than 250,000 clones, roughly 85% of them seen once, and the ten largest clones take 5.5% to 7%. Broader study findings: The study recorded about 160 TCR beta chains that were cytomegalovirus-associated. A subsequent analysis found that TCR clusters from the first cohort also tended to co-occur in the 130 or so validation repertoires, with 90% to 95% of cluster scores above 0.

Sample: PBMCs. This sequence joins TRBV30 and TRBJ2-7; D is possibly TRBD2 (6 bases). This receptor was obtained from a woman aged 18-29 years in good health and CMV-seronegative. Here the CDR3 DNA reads TGTGCCTGGAGTGTACCGGGAGTACCCTCCTACGAGCAGTACTTC. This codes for CAWSVPGVPSYEQYF.